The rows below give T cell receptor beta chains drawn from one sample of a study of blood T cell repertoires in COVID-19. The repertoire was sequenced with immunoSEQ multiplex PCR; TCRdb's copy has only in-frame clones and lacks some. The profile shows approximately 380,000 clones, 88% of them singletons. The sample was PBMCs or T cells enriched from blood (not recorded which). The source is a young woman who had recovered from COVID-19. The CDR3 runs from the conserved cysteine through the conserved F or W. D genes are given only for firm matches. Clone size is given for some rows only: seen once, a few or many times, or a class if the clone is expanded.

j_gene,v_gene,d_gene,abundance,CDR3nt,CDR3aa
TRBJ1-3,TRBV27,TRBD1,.,TGTGCCAGCAGTTTATACAGGGGGTCAGGAAACACCATATATTTT,CASSLYRGSGNTIYF
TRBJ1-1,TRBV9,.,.,TGTGCCAGCAGCCAACCGGGACAAGTGAACACTGAAGCTTTCTTT,CASSQPGQVNTEAFF
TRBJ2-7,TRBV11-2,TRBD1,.,TGTGCCAGCAGCCACGGACAGGGGACTAACGAGCAGTACTTC,CASSHGQGTNEQYF
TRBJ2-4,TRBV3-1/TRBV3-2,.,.,TGTGCCAGCAGCCTTGAAGTTCGGGGGGCTTGGAACATTCAGTACTTC,CASSLEVRGAWNIQYF
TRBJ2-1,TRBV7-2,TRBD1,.,TGTGCCAGCAGCTCGAGACAGGGTGGCAATGAGCAGTTCTTC,CASSSRQGGNEQFF
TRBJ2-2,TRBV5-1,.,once,TGCGCCAGCAGCTTGGGAGGCCGGGAGACCGGGGAGCTGTTTTTT,CASSLGGRETGELFF
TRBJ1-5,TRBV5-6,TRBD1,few,TGTGCCAGCAGTCTCAGGGGGAGCAATCAGCCCCAGCATTTT,CASSLRGSNQPQHF
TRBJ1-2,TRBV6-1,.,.,TGTGCCAGCAGTGAAGGGGGGGGAGGCTATGGCTACACCTTC,CASSEGGGGYGYTF
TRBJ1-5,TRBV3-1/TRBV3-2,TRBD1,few,TGTGCCAGCAGCCAAGCCCCAGGGGGCAGGAGCAATCAGCCCCAGCATTTT,CASSQAPGGRSNQPQHF
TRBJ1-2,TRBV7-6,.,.,TGTGCCAGCAGCTTAGGATCCCCTCCGACCTCGGGAGGCTACACCTTC,CASSLGSPPTSGGYTF
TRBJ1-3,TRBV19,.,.,TGTGCCAGTGCGCGTGACTCTGGAAACACCATATATTTT,CASARDSGNTIYF
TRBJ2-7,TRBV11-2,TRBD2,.,TGTGCCAGCAGCGGGACTAGCGGGGGCACCTACGAGCAGTACTTC,CASSGTSGGTYEQYF
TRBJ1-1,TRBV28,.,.,TGTGCCAGCAGTTTATCTGGACTATCGTTCACCACTGAAGCTTTCTTT,CASSLSGLSFTTEAFF
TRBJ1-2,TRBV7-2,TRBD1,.,TGTGCCAGCAGCTTAGAAGGGACAGGGAGCTATGGCTACACCTTC,CASSLEGTGSYGYTF
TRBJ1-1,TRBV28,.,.,TGTGCCAGCAGCTCCGCCGGGGGGTCCACTGAAGCTTTCTTT,CASSSAGGSTEAFF
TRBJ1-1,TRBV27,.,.,TGTGCCAGCAGTTTCCGATCGGTTCGCAACACTGAAGCTTTCTTT,CASSFRSVRNTEAFF
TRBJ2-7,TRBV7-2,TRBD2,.,TGTGCCAGCAGCTACACTAGCGCAGCCTACGAGGAGCAGTACTTC,CASSYTSAAYEEQYF
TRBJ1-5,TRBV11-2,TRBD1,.,TGTGCCAGCGGCTGGGACAGAAATCAGCCCCAGCATTTT,CASGWDRNQPQHF
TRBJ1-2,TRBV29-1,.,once,TGCAGCGTTGAAGATCCACAAATCGATGGCTACACCTTC,CSVEDPQIDGYTF
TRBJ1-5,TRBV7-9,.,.,TGTGCCAGCAGCTCAACAAACCCCCGATATCAGCCCCAGCATTTT,CASSSTNPRYQPQHF
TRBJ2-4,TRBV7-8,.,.,TGTGCCAGCAGCTTCGGCCCCGGCGGGGGCGCTGGCATTCAGTACTTC,CASSFGPGGGAGIQYF
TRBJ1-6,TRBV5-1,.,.,TGCGCCAGCAGCCCCTGGACACAAGATAATTCACCCCTCCACTTT,CASSPWTQDNSPLHF
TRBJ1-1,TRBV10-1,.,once,TGCGCCGGTGTAATGGAGGTGAACACTGAAGCTTTCTTT,CAGVMEVNTEAFF
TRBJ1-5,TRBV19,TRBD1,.,TGTGCCAGTAGTATAGATCGGGACAGGATTTCCAATCAGCCCCAGCATTTT,CASSIDRDRISNQPQHF
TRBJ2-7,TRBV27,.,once,TGTGCCAGCAGTTACGGGGTTGGGTACGAGCAGTACTTC,CASSYGVGYEQYF
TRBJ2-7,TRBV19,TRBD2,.,TGTGCCAGTAGTCCCCTCGGGGGGATGGTCAATTACGAGCAGTACTTC,CASSPLGGMVNYEQYF
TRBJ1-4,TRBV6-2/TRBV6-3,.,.,TGTGCCAGCAGTTCCTCTCGTCGGGCAACTAATGAAAAACTGTTTTTT,CASSSSRRATNEKLFF
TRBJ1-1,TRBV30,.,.,TGTGCCTGGAGTGAGGACGGGGGGACTGAAGCTTTCTTT,CAWSEDGGTEAFF
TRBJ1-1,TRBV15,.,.,TGTGCCACCAGCAGAGAGGGGGCCACTGAAGCTTTCTTT,CATSREGATEAFF
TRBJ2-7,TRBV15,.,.,TGTGCCACCAGCAGAGATTTAACATTGGACAGAAAGTACGAGCAGTACTTC,CATSRDLTLDRKYEQYF
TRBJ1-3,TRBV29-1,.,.,TGCAGCGTTCCCGGTACGGGGTCAGGAAACACCATATATTTT,CSVPGTGSGNTIYF
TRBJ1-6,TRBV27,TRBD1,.,TGTGCCAGCAGTTTTACAGGGGTCGGGTCACCCCTCCACTTT,CASSFTGVGSPLHF
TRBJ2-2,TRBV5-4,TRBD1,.,TGTGCCAGCAGCATAGGGGGCGCCGGCGGGGAGCTGTTTTTT,CASSIGGAGGELFF
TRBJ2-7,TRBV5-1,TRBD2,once,TGCGCCAGCAGCTTGGATTCGGGAGGAGGCTACGAGCAGTACTTC,CASSLDSGGGYEQYF
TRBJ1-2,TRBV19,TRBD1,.,TGTGCCAGTAGTACAAAGACAGGGATCGGCTACACCTTC,CASSTKTGIGYTF
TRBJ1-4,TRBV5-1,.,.,TGCGCCAGCAGCTTGGATGGGGGGGCCTTCTATGAAAAACTGTTTTTT,CASSLDGGAFYEKLFF
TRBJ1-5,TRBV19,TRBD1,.,TGTGCCAGTAGCTCGGGGGACAGACTCCTGAATCAGCCCCAGCATTTT,CASSSGDRLLNQPQHF
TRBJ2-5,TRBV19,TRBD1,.,TGTGCCAGTAGACTCGGGACAGGGAATAGGGGGACCCAGTACTTC,CASRLGTGNRGTQYF